A single sample is the source of the 18 T cell receptor beta chains below, sequenced in a study of beta chain features in type 1 diabetes. Study-level results: Researchers report that Type 1 diabetes patients had moderately but significantly shorter TCRB CDR3s across all four CD4+ subsets.

Every bit of the isolated RNA underwent reverse transcription, so sequencing read expressed TCRB transcripts. Profiled with immunoSEQ multiplex PCR; TCRdb holds only in-frame clones, not every one. The top ten clones hold approximately 0.11% of a sample with over 600,000 clones, 9.5% to 15% of them seen once. Their antigens are not known. Source material: naive CD4+ T cells from blood. These receptors were collected from a man aged 25 to 40 with type 1 diabetes.

The rearrangement joins TRBV18 to TRBJ2-1; D unclear. V lost 3 bases, J lost 8 bases, and 11 bases lay in between. CDR1 is KGHSH, CDR2 LQKENI, per germline. This CDR3 comprises 13 residues. The CDR3 is CASSPDPSYEQFF. CDR3 DNA sequence: TGTGCCAGCTCACCGGACCCTTCTTATGAGCAGTTCTTC.

This clone has a handful of counts. The sample contains more than one DNA sequence encoding this CDR3. The V and J genes are TRBV5-1 and TRBJ1-5; D gene uncertain. This CDR3 has 15 amino acids. Trimming took off 0 bases at V and 0 bases at J, with 7 bases between the two ends. Per germline, CDR1 SGHRS and CDR2 YFSETQ. The CDR3 nucleotides read TGCGCCAGCAGCTTGGGAGGGTCTAGCAATCAGCCCCAGCATTTT. Residues: CASSLGGSSNQPQHF.

This clone came up a few times. Other DNA sequences in the same sample also yield this CDR3. DNA of the CDR3: TGTGCCAGCAGCTTATACGGGCGGGAGACCCAGTACTTC. Its translation: CASSLYGRETQYF. The chain is built from TRBV7-2 and TRBJ2-5; D is undetermined. Per germline, CDR1 SGHTA and CDR2 FQGNSA. The CDR3 totals 13 residues. Trimming removed 2 bases from V and 5 bases from J, with 9 bases in between.

The J gene is TRBJ2-1, the V gene TRBV7-9, with TRBD2 matching over 11 bases. The CDR3 runs to 19 residues. Germline V gene lookup returns CDR1 SEHNR and CDR2 FQNEAQ (reference sequence). Germline trimming cut 5 bases from V and 0 bases from J; bases unmatched to any gene: 12. The CDR3 DNA follows: TGTGCCAGCAGCCCCCAAGGGACTAGCGGTTTCCGCTCCTACAATGAGCAGTTCTTC. Residues: CASSPQGTSGFRSYNEQFF.

This clone appeared a single time. V and J are TRBV20-1 and TRBJ1-2; the D is unclear. Germline-derived CDR1 and CDR2 are DFQATT and SNEGSKA (reference sequence). Deletions cut 6 bases from V and 7 bases from J, with 12 bases between. The CDR3 extends over 11 amino acids. In DNA, the CDR3 is TGCAGTGCCTCCCGGGAGTTTGGCTACACCTTC. Its translation: CSASREFGYTF.

The chain is built from TRBV7-6 and TRBJ2-1; 9 nucleotides line up with TRBD1. From germline, CDR1 is SGHVS and CDR2 FNYEAQ. The CDR3 contains 15 residues. J gave up 6 bases and V 4 bases, and 7 bases lay outside the gene matches. For the CDR3, the DNA is TGTGCCAGCAGCTCCGGGACAGGGCTCCCCAATGAGCAGTTCTTC. Its protein is CASSSGTGLPNEQFF.

This clone has just a few counts. The J gene is TRBJ2-7, the V gene TRBV6-5; no clear D. The CDR3 is 14 residues long. With 6 bases removed from V and 2 bases from J, the gap between germline ends came to 14 bases. CDR1 MNHEY and CDR2 SVGAGI come from the germline V gene. The CDR3 sequence is CASSRQSTTYEQYF. In DNA, the CDR3 is TGTGCCAGCAGCCGTCAGTCCACGACCTACGAGCAGTACTTC.

The J gene is TRBJ1-1, the V gene TRBV11-1, with no clear D. Germline V gene data show CDR1 as SGHAT and CDR2 as FQDESV (reference sequence). The ends were cut back, 3 bases at V and 4 bases at J, with 15 bases in the middle. This CDR3 is built from 15 residues. The CDR3, as DNA: TGTGCCAGCAGCTTCGATCGGAAGGGTTCCACTGAAGCTTTCTTT. Protein sequence: CASSFDRKGSTEAFF.

V gene TRBV4-3 combines with J gene TRBJ2-3; D ambiguous. There are 15 residues in the CDR3. Trimming pared 1 base from V and 2 bases from J, leaving 10 bases between. In germline, CDR1 is LGHNA, CDR2 YSLEER. The CDR3 DNA follows: TGCGCCAGCAGCCAAGCTCGGCAGGTCACAGATACGCAGTATTTT. As protein: CASSQARQVTDTQYF.

This clone was observed a handful of times. J is TRBJ1-1 and V is TRBV29-1; perhaps TRBD1 as D (5 bases). The germline CDR1 and CDR2 sequences are SQVTM and ANQGSEA. The V end lost 4 bases, the J end lost 5 bases, and 14 bases lay between the germline ends. The CDR3 has 13 amino acids. This CDR3 is CSVGGRVRTEAFF. Written as DNA, the CDR3 is TGCAGCGTTGGTGGCAGGGTAAGAACTGAAGCTTTCTTT.

The chain couples TRBV6-5 to TRBJ1-1; TRBD1 is a possible D gene (6 bases). This CDR3 region has 15 residues. Trimming pared 0 bases from V and 7 bases from J, leaving 15 bases between. Germline CDR1 is MNHEY and CDR2 is SVGAGI. The CDR3 bases are TGTGCCAGCAGTTACTCGAAGGGGGTTTCAATTGAAGCTTTCTTT. It codes for CASSYSKGVSIEAFF.

This clone was recorded a few times. This CDR3 reads CASSVEILNTEAFF. The CDR3, as DNA: TGTGCCAGCAGCGTCGAGATCCTGAACACTGAAGCTTTCTTT. J is TRBJ1-1 and V is TRBV11-2, with D unclear. The CDR3 spans 14 residues. Trimming took off 5 bases at V and 0 bases at J, with 10 bases between the two ends. CDR1 is SGHAT and CDR2 is FQNNGV in the germline V gene.

The chain recombines TRBV9 with TRBJ2-1; D is ambiguous. CDR1 SGDLS and CDR2 YYNGEE come from the germline V gene. Deletions cut 7 bases from V and 2 bases from J, with 4 bases between. The CDR3 totals 11 residues. The CDR3 reads CASGAYNEQFF. CDR3 DNA sequence: TGTGCCAGCGGGGCCTACAATGAGCAGTTCTTC.

The chain's CDR3 is CASTRTSGGLVDTQYF. The CDR3 nucleotides read TGCGCCAGCACCCGGACTAGCGGTGGATTAGTAGATACGCAGTATTTT. The chain is built from TRBV5-1 and TRBJ2-3; 10 bases align to TRBD2. The ends lost 6 bases at V and 5 bases at J; junction bases unmatched: 12. The CDR3 is 16 amino acids. Germline loops: CDR1 SGHRS, CDR2 YFSETQ.

The chain recombines TRBV10-3 with TRBJ2-1; tentatively, D is TRBD1 (5 bases). Germline CDR1 and CDR2: ENHRY and SYGVKD. There are 15 residues in the CDR3. The V end lost 3 bases, the J end lost 0 bases, and 9 bases lay between the germline ends. CDR3 loop: CAISDQTVSYNEQFF. The CDR3 DNA reads as TGTGCCATCAGTGACCAGACAGTCTCCTACAATGAGCAGTTCTTC.

This clone was picked up a small number of times. The chain recombines TRBV9 with TRBJ1-1; 8 bases line up with TRBD1. V trimming: 0 bases; J trimming: 3 bases; junction bases outside the gene matches: 1. This CDR3 region has 14 residues. Germline V lookup: CDR1 SGDLS, CDR2 YYNGEE. Here the CDR3 DNA reads TGTGCCAGCAGCGTAGAGGACAGGGACACTGAAGCTTTCTTT. This codes for CASSVEDRDTEAFF. Supplemented by reference TRBV9 and TRBJ1-1, the full variable domain reads DSGVTQTPKHLITATGQRVTLRCSPRSGDLSVYWYQQSLDQGLQFLIQYYNGEERAKGNILERFSAQQFPDLHSELNLSSLELGDSALYFCASSVEDRDTEAFFGQGTRLTVV.

This clone has more than one count but fewer than ten. The chain employs TRBV7-9 and TRBJ1-4; 8 positions agree with TRBD1. Germline-derived CDR1 and CDR2 are SEHNR and FQNEAQ (reference sequence). The CDR3 loop spans 15 amino acids. The V gene end was trimmed by 5 bases and the J gene end by 3 bases; junction bases not matched to a gene: 5. Here the CDR3 reads CASSLQGQANEKLFF. In DNA, the CDR3 is TGTGCCAGCAGCCTCCAGGGACAGGCTAATGAAAAACTGTTTTTT.

The genes are TRBV5-1 and TRBJ2-1; TRBD2 matches at 13 bases. The CDR3 runs 17 residues. Germline trimming cut 3 bases from V and 3 bases from J; bases unmatched to any gene: 6. Germline V gene data show CDR1 as SGHRS and CDR2 as YFSETQ. The CDR3: CASSSGLAGANYNEQFF. The CDR3 bases are TGCGCCAGCAGCTCCGGACTAGCGGGGGCCAACTACAATGAGCAGTTCTTC.